These 22 T cell receptor beta chains share one sample of origin, sequenced in a study of blood T cell repertoires in COVID-19. The method was immunoSEQ multiplex PCR; TCRdb's version includes in-frame clones alone and lacks a portion of them. The profile covers some 130,000 clones, with 75% to 90% appearing a single time and around 4.5% taken by the ten largest. The material sequenced was peripheral blood. These receptors were obtained from a human donor in a cohort sampled during active COVID-19.

The chain recombines TRBV10-3 with TRBJ2-1; 13 bases fit TRBD2. This CDR3 has 14 residues. The V gene's germline CDR1 is ENHRY and CDR2 SYGVKD. V shed 4 bases and J 8 bases; nucleotides not matched to a gene: 2. The chain's CDR3 is CAISGLAGGDEQFF. DNA for the CDR3: TGTGCCATCAGTGGACTAGCGGGAGGCGATGAGCAGTTCTTC.

This chain connects TRBV11-3 to TRBJ1-1; D possibly corresponds to TRBD1 (6 bases). The germline gives CDR1 SGHNT, CDR2 YENEEA. V shed 3 bases and J shed 4 bases, with 12 bases lying between them. The CDR3 contains 14 residues. The CDR3 coding sequence is TGTGCCAGCAGCTTCGCCAGGGGCAGCACTGAAGCTTTCTTT. It encodes CASSFARGSTEAFF.

This clone was observed a handful of times. The chain joins TRBV27 to TRBJ2-3; D is uncertain. Germline-derived CDR1 and CDR2 are MNHEY and SMNVEV (reference sequence). This CDR3 comprises 15 residues. V lost 9 bases and J lost 2, with 18 bases in between. The CDR3 here is CASCLTHPDTDTQYF. The CDR3 DNA follows: TGTGCCAGTTGCCTGACTCATCCTGACACAGATACGCAGTATTTT.

V and J are TRBV7-9 and TRBJ1-4, with 10 bases identical to TRBD1. This CDR3 has 16 amino acids. V was clipped by 5 bases and J by 2 bases; unmatched bases: 5. Germline lookup yields CDR1 SEHNR and CDR2 FQNEAQ (reference sequence). The CDR3 DNA reads as TGTGCCAGCAGCGTGACAGGGGGCCTGACTAATGAAAAACTGTTTTTT. This gives the protein CASSVTGGLTNEKLFF. The full variable domain, completed using reference TRBV7-9 and TRBJ1-4, is DTGVSQNPRHKITKRGQNVTFRCDPISEHNRLYWYRQTLGQGPEFLTYFQNEAQLEKSRLLSDRFSAERPKGSFSTLEIQRTEQGDSAMYLCASSVTGGLTNEKLFFGSGTQLSVL.

V gene TRBV2 combines with J gene TRBJ2-5; no clear D. Germline V gene lookup returns CDR1 SNHLY and CDR2 FYNNEI. Trimming pared 7 bases from V and 2 bases from J, leaving 8 bases between. The CDR3 has 12 amino acids. The CDR3 DNA sequence: TGTGCCAGCAATTACATTCAAGAGACCCAGTACTTC. It translates to CASNYIQETQYF.

The chain couples TRBV4-3 to TRBJ2-7, with 13 bases aligning to TRBD2. The CDR3 has 17 amino acids. The V gene's germline CDR1 is LGHNA and CDR2 YSLEER. V lost 4 bases, J lost 1 base, and 7 bases stayed unmatched. CDR3 sequence (DNA): TGCGCCAGCAGCCCTGGGACTAGCGGGGACTTTTCCTACGAGCAGTACTTC. Its translation is CASSPGTSGDFSYEQYF.

The genes are TRBV6-4 and TRBJ2-3; D gene ambiguous. V was cut by 0 bases and J by 2 bases, with 3 bases left in between. The CDR3 is made up of 13 amino acids. Germline CDR1 MRHNA, CDR2 SNTAGT. The CDR3: CASSDSFTDTQYF. CDR3 nucleotide sequence: TGTGCCAGCAGTGACTCCTTCACAGATACGCAGTATTTT.

The chain uses TRBV7-8 and TRBJ2-7; possible D gene TRBD2, 7 bases. Germline V gives CDR1 SGHVS, CDR2 FQNEAQ. Deletions cut 4 bases from V and 5 bases from J, with 15 bases between. The CDR3 covers 14 residues. The CDR3 sequence is CASSSAGRGDEQYF. CDR3 nucleotides: TGTGCCAGCAGCTCGGCGGGGAGGGGGGACGAGCAGTACTTC.

The chain employs TRBV3-1 (or the pseudogene TRBV3-2) and TRBJ2-7; D uncertain. The germline V gene encodes CDR1 LGHDT and CDR2 YNNKEL (reference sequence). The CDR3 covers 11 residues. Trimming cost V 5 bases and J 3 bases, with 5 bases left between them. The CDR3 DNA reads as TGTGCCAGCAGCGACATCTACGAGCAGTACTTC. This codes for CASSDIYEQYF.

CDR3 region: CATSRELALETQYF. The CDR3, as DNA: TGTGCCACCAGCAGAGAGCTAGCCCTGGAGACCCAGTACTTC. V gene TRBV15 combines with J gene TRBJ2-5; a possible D gene is TRBD2 (5 bases). V lost 0 bases and J lost 5, with 10 bases in between. The CDR3 loop spans 14 amino acids. Germline CDR1 is LNHNV and CDR2 is YYDKDF (reference sequence).

This clone appeared a single time. The chain recombines TRBV30 with TRBJ2-2; 7 nucleotides agree with TRBD2. This CDR3 has 15 residues. V was clipped by 0 bases and J by 6 bases; unmatched bases: 7. Germline CDR1 GTSNPN, CDR2 SVGIG (reference sequence). The CDR3 nucleotides read TGTGCCTGGAGTGTAATAGCGGGTATTTCCGGGGAGCTGTTTTTT. This sequence encodes CAWSVIAGISGELFF.

V usage is TRBV5-4 and J usage is TRBJ2-7; a possible D gene is TRBD2 (5 bases). V shed 4 bases and J shed 4 bases, with 12 bases lying between them. Germline V gene sequence: CDR1 SGHNT, CDR2 YYREEE (reference sequence). This CDR3 has 13 amino acids. The CDR3 loop reads CASSIGGRYEQYV. The CDR3 bases are TGTGCCAGCAGCATAGGAGGTCGGTACGAGCAGTACGTC.

This chain joins TRBV4-1 and TRBJ1-3; D is possibly TRBD1 (6 bases). CDR1 MGHRA and CDR2 YSYEKL come from the germline V gene. The V end was cut by 0 bases, the J end by 6 bases, with 18 bases between. The CDR3 is made up of 17 amino acids. CDR3 in DNA: TGCGCCAGCAGCCAAGAAGGGGCAGGGGTTATTTTAAACACCATATATTTT. It yields the protein CASSQEGAGVILNTIYF.

This chain links TRBV10-2 with TRBJ1-1; a weak D match, TRBD1 (5 bases). CDR3 length: 13 residues. The V gene lost 10 bases and the J gene lost 4 bases, with 16 bases spanning the gap. Germline CDR1 reads WSHSY; CDR2 reads SAAADI. The CDR3 nucleotides read TGCGCCACAATTAGCCAGGGCGGCACTGAAGCTTTCTTT. It translates to CATISQGGTEAFF.

The chain is built from TRBV5-4 and TRBJ1-3; TRBD1 matches 7 bases. After removal of 0 bases from V and 1 base from J, the junction contained 16 bases not matched to a gene. The CDR3 extends over 20 amino acids. Germline assignment: CDR1 SGHNT and CDR2 YYREEE (reference sequence). The CDR3 DNA follows: TGTGCCAGCAGCTTGGCTTGGGAGAGACAGGGAATTCTATCTGGAAACACCATATATTTT. It encodes CASSLAWERQGILSGNTIYF.

The V call is TRBV5-1, the J call TRBJ1-6; TRBD1 is a possible D gene (5 bases). Germline V lookup: CDR1 SGHRS, CDR2 YFSETQ. The CDR3 runs 16 residues. V was pared by 1 base and J by 8 bases, with 16 bases between. CDR3 protein: CASSLSSGRLYSPLHF. The CDR3 DNA reads as TGCGCCAGCAGCTTGTCGTCAGGGAGGCTTTATTCACCCCTCCACTTT.

The chain is built from TRBV7-8 and TRBJ2-7; tentatively, D is TRBD2 (6 bases). The V and J ends lost 0 bases and 9 bases respectively, with 15 bases between them. Germline values: CDR1 SGHVS, CDR2 FQNEAQ. This CDR3 region has 14 residues. Here the CDR3 DNA reads TGTGCCAGCAGCTTAGCGGGCGGGATTGGAGGGCAGTACGTC. Protein sequence: CASSLAGGIGGQYV.

The chain has TRBV13 and TRBJ2-3; D gene uncertain. Germline CDR1 reads PRHDT; CDR2 reads FYEKMQ (reference sequence). V shed 0 bases and J shed 1 base, with 5 bases lying between them. CDR3 size: 14 residues. Here the CDR3 DNA reads TGTGCCAGCAGCTTAGGCTCGGGCACAGATACGCAGTATTTT. Residues: CASSLGSGTDTQYF.

The chain recombines TRBV19 with TRBJ2-1; TRBD2 is a possible D gene (5 bases). Trimming shortened V by 5 bases and J by 11 bases, and 16 bases separated the two germline ends. This CDR3 spans 13 amino acids. Germline V gene lookup returns CDR1 LNHDA and CDR2 SQIVND (reference sequence). This CDR3 reads CASSASPTTQQFF. The DNA for the CDR3 is TGTGCCAGTAGTGCCTCTCCGACTACGCAGCAGTTCTTC.

The rearrangement links TRBV7-9 to TRBJ1-1, with 7 bases lining up with TRBD1. The CDR3 contains 14 residues. In germline, CDR1 is SEHNR, CDR2 FQNEAQ (reference sequence). Trimming at V came to 5 bases and at J to 0 bases, leaving 3 bases not matched to a gene. Here the CDR3 reads CASSPDRVNTEAFF. CDR3 DNA: TGTGCCAGCAGCCCAGACAGGGTGAACACTGAAGCTTTCTTT.

The chain recombines TRBV5-4 with TRBJ2-5; possible D gene TRBD2, 5 bases. Trimming took 0 bases from V and 1 from J, leaving 13 bases between them. This CDR3 has 16 residues. Germline CDR1 SGHNT, CDR2 YYREEE (reference sequence). As DNA, the CDR3 is TGTGCCAGCAGCTTGGGGTCGCGGGCGACCCAAGAGACCCAGTACTTC. It yields the protein CASSLGSRATQETQYF. Together with reference TRBV5-4 and TRBJ2-5, the CDR3 gives the full variable domain: ETGVTQSPTHLIKTRGQQVTLRCSSQSGHNTVSWYQQALGQGPQFIFQYYREEENGRGNFPPRFSGLQFPNYSSELNVNALELDDSALYLCASSLGSRATQETQYFGPGTRLLVL.

A word on this clone: Other DNA sequences in this sample translate to the same CDR3. The chain joins TRBV5-6 to TRBJ2-5; the match to TRBD1 covers 7 bases. The V gene end was trimmed by 2 bases and the J gene end by 1 base; junction bases not matched to a gene: 2. Per germline, CDR1 SGHDT and CDR2 YYEEEE. CDR3 length: 14 amino acids. DNA for the CDR3: TGTGCCAGCAGCTTCGGACAGGCCCAAGAGACCCAGTACTTC. Protein: CASSFGQAQETQYF.